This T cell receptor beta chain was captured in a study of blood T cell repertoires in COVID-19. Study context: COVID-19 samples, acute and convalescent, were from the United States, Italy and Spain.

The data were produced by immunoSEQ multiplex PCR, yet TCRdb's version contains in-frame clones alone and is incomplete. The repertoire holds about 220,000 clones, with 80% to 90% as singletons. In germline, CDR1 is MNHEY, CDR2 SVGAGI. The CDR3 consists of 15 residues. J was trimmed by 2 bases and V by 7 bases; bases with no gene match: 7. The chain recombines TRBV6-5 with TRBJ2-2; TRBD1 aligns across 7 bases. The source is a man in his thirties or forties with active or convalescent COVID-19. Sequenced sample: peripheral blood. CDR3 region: CASIPDRRNTGELFF. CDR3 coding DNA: TGTGCCAGCATCCCGGACAGGAGAAACACCGGGGAGCTGTTTTTT.